This TCR beta chain derives from a study of blood T cell repertoires in COVID-19. This clone has only one observation. Measured with immunoSEQ multiplex PCR; TCRdb has only the in-frame clones, and not every one. The table includes some 220,000 clones, more than 65% detected once. Per germline, CDR1 MNHNS and CDR2 SASEGT. Trimming took 0 bases from V and 1 from J; bases not matched to a gene: 6. This CDR3 has 17 residues. V is TRBV6-1 and J is TRBJ1-2; 9 bases agree with TRBD1. This TCR was recovered from a woman aged 60-75 years with acute or convalescent COVID-19. Material: peripheral blood. The CDR3 region is CASSEATGGGFNYGYTF. The CDR3 coding sequence is TGTGCCAGCAGTGAAGCCACAGGGGGCGGTTTTAACTATGGCTACACCTTC.